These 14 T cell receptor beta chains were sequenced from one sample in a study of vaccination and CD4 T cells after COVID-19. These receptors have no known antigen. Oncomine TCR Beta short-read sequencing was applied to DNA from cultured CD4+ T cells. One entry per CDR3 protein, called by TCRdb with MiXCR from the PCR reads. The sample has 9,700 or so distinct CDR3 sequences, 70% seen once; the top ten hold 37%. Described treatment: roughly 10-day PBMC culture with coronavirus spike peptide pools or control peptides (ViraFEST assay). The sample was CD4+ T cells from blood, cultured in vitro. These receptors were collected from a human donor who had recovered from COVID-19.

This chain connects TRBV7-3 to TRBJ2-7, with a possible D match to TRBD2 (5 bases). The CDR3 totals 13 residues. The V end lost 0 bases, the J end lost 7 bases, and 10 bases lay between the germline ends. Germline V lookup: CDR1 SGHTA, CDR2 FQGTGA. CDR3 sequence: CASSLTYRDEQYF. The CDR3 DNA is TGTGCCAGCAGCTTAACGTATCGGGATGAGCAGTACTTC. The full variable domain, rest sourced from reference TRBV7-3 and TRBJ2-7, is GAGVSQTPSNKVTEKGKYVELRCDPISGHTALYWYRQSLGQGPEFLIYFQGTGAADDSGLPNDRFFAVRPEGSVSTLKIQRTERGDSAVYLCASSLTYRDEQYFGPGTRLTVT.

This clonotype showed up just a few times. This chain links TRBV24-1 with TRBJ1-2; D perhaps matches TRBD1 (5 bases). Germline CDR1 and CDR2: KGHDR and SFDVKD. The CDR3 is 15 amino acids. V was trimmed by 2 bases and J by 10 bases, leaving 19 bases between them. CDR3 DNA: TGTGCCACCAGTGATTCGGGCAGGGCAAGTCGTGACTACACCTTC. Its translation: CATSDSGRASRDYTF.

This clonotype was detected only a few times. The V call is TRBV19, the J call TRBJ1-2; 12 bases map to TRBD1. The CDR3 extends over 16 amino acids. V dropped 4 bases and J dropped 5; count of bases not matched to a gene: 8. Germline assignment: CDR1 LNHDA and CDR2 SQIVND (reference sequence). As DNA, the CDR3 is TGTGCCAGTAGTAAACCCGGGACAGGGGGCGGATATGGCTACACCTTC. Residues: CASSKPGTGGGYGYTF.

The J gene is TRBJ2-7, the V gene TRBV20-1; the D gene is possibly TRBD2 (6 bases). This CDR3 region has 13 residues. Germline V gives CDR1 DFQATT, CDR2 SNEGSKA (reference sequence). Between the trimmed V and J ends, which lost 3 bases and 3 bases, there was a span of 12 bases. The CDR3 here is CSARSRGGYEQYF. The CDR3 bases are TGCAGTGCTAGGAGTAGGGGAGGCTACGAGCAGTACTTC.

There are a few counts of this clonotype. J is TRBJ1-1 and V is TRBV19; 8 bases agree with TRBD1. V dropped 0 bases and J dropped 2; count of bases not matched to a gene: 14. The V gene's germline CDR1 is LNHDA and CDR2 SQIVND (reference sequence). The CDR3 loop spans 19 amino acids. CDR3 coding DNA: TGTGCCAGTAGTATAGATCTTGACGCGGCAGGGGGCAGAAACACTGAAGCTTTCTTT. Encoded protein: CASSIDLDAAGGRNTEAFF.

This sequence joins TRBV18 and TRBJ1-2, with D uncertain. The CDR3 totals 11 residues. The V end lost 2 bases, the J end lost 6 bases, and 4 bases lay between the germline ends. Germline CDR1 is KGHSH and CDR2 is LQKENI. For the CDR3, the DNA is TGTGCCAGCTCACCAGGCGATGGCTACACCTTC. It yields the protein CASSPGDGYTF.

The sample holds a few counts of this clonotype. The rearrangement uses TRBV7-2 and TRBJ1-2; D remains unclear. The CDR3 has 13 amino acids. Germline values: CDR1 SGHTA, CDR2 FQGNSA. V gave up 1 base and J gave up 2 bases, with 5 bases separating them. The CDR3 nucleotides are TGTGCCAGCAGCTTAGGCAGAAACTATGGCTACACCTTC. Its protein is CASSLGRNYGYTF.

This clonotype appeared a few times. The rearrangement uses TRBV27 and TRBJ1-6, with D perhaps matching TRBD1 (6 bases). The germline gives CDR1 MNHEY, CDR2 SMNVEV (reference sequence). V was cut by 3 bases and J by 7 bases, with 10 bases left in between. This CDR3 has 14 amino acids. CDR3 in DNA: TGTGCCAGCAGTTTCAGGGGATTCAATTCACCCCTCCACTTT. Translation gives CASSFRGFNSPLHF.

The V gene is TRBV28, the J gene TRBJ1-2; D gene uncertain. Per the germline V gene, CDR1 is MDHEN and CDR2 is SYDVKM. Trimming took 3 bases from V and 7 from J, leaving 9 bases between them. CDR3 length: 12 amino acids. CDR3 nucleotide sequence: TGTGCCAGCAGTTTTGAGTTTGGTGGCTACACCTTC. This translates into CASSFEFGGYTF.

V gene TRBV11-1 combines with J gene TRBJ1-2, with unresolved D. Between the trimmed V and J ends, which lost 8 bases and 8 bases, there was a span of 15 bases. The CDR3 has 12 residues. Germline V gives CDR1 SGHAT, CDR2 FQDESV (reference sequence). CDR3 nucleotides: TGTGCCAGCGGAGATCAAGGGTACGGCTACACCTTC. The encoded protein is CASGDQGYGYTF.

The CDR3 sequence: CSAIDPLGGNTQYF. The CDR3 coding sequence is TGCAGTGCTATTGACCCCCTGGGCGGAAATACGCAGTATTTT. This chain links TRBV20-1 with TRBJ2-3; D not resolved. The CDR3 has 14 amino acids. Deletions cut 4 bases from V and 7 bases from J, with 18 bases between. From germline, CDR1 is DFQATT and CDR2 SNEGSKA (reference sequence).

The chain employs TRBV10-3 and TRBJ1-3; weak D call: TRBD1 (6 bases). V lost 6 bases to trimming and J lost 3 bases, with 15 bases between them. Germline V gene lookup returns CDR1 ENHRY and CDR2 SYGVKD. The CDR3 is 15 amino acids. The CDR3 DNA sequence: TGTGCCATCAGCCCCAGCGGGGGCGGTGGAAACACCATATATTTT. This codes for CAISPSGGGGNTIYF.

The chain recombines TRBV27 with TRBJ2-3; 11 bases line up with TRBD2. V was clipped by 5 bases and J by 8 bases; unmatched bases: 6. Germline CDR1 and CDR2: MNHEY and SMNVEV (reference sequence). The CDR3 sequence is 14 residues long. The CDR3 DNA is TGTGCCAGCAGTCCAGGGACTAGCGGTCCTACGCAGTATTTT. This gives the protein CASSPGTSGPTQYF.

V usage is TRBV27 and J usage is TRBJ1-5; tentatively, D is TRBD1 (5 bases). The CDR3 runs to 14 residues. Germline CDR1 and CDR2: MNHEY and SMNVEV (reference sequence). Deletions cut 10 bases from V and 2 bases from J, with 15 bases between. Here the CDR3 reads CATGDPSRNQPQHF. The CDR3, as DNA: TGTGCCACGGGGGACCCCTCCCGCAATCAGCCCCAGCATTTT.